Listed here are 21 T cell receptor beta chains from one sample, sequenced in a study of blood T cell repertoires in COVID-19. Only in-frame clones appear in the TCRdb table, and some are missing; sequencing was by immunoSEQ multiplex PCR. The sample shows 200,000 or so clones, roughly nine tenths of them seen only once. Sequencing was carried out using peripheral blood. All receptors come from a man in his sixties or seventies with acute or convalescent COVID-19.

The chain couples TRBV30 to TRBJ1-1, with TRBD1 as a possible D gene (6 bases). The germline V gene encodes CDR1 GTSNPN and CDR2 SVGIG (reference sequence). V lost 4 bases to trimming and J lost 8 bases, with 11 bases between them. This CDR3 has 11 residues. CDR3 protein: CAWINREEAFF. The CDR3 coding sequence is TGTGCCTGGATTAACAGGGAAGAAGCTTTCTTT.

This sequence joins TRBV5-1 and TRBJ1-6; D remains ambiguous. This CDR3 region has 15 residues. Per germline, CDR1 SGHRS and CDR2 YFSETQ. V lost 5 bases and J lost 0, with 9 bases in between. The CDR3, as DNA: TGCGCCAGCAGGAGGGATGGCTCCTATAATTCACCCCTCCACTTT. Residues: CASRRDGSYNSPLHF. Drawing the rest from reference TRBV5-1 and TRBJ1-6, the complete variable domain is KAGVTQTPRYLIKTRGQQVTLSCSPISGHRSVSWYQQTPGQGLQFLFEYFSETQRNKGNFPGRFSGRQFSNSRSEMNVSTLELGDSALYLCASRRDGSYNSPLHFGNGTRLTVT.

The genes are TRBV5-6 and TRBJ2-7, with D unresolved. V lost 1 base and J lost 5, with 10 bases in between. Germline CDR1 and CDR2: SGHDT and YYEEEE. This CDR3 has 13 residues. The CDR3: CASSLTRLHEQYF. The CDR3 nucleotides are TGTGCCAGCAGCTTGACTCGTCTCCACGAGCAGTACTTC.

This clone has just one count. The chain uses TRBV7-2 and TRBJ1-3; TRBD1 matches at 8 bases. Germline V lookup: CDR1 SGHTA, CDR2 FQGNSA. V lost 0 bases and J lost 3; bases outside the gene matches: 7. The CDR3 runs 17 residues. The DNA for the CDR3 is TGTGCCAGCAGCTTAGCGCTGTCAGGGGGCGGTGGAAACACCATATATTTT. Translated, it gives CASSLALSGGGGNTIYF.

V usage is TRBV24-1 and J usage is TRBJ2-1; 11 positions agree with TRBD2. The CDR3 has 19 residues. J was trimmed by 0 bases and V by 5 bases; bases with no gene match: 11. Per the germline V gene, CDR1 is KGHDR and CDR2 is SFDVKD. CDR3 residues: CATSAPLAGGSSSYNEQFF. CDR3 coding DNA: TGTGCCACCAGTGCCCCTTTAGCGGGAGGGAGTAGCTCCTACAATGAGCAGTTCTTC.

The J gene is TRBJ2-5, the V gene TRBV6-5, with 7 bases lining up with TRBD1. The V and J ends lost 6 bases and 1 base, in that order; junction bases with no gene match: 2. Looked up from germline, CDR1 is MNHEY and CDR2 is SVGAGI. The CDR3 is 13 residues long. The CDR3 DNA sequence: TGTGCCAGCAGAAGACAGGGCCAAGAGACCCAGTACTTC. This translates into CASRRQGQETQYF.

The CDR3 here is CASSEARASGRLDEQFF. The CDR3, as DNA: TGTGCCAGCAGTGAAGCGCGCGCTAGCGGGAGGTTGGATGAGCAGTTCTTC. The rearrangement links TRBV6-1 to TRBJ2-1; the match to TRBD2 covers 11 bases. From germline, CDR1 is MNHNS and CDR2 SASEGT. The junction had 9 bases not matched to a gene; V was cut back by 0 bases and J by 8 bases. The CDR3 sequence is 17 residues long.

The chain links TRBV5-1 to TRBJ2-3; 10 bases align to TRBD2. There are 15 residues in the CDR3. The junction had 5 bases not matched to a gene; V was cut back by 1 base and J by 6 bases. The germline gives CDR1 SGHRS, CDR2 YFSETQ. CDR3 loop: CASSLSSGRGDTQYF. The CDR3 nucleotides are TGCGCCAGCAGCTTGAGCAGCGGGAGGGGGGATACGCAGTATTTT. Complete variable domain (other parts from reference TRBV5-1 and TRBJ2-3): KAGVTQTPRYLIKTRGQQVTLSCSPISGHRSVSWYQQTPGQGLQFLFEYFSETQRNKGNFPGRFSGRQFSNSRSEMNVSTLELGDSALYLCASSLSSGRGDTQYFGPGTRLTVL.

This clone was counted between two and nine times. In the same sample, other DNA sequences code for this CDR3. The V and J genes are TRBV28 and TRBJ1-2; TRBD1 matches 8 bases. The junction had 10 bases not matched to a gene; V was cut back by 3 bases and J by 7 bases. The CDR3 is 15 residues long. CDR1 and CDR2 (germline): MDHEN, SYDVKM. This CDR3 reads CASSLPGTGEGGYTF. The CDR3 DNA reads TGTGCCAGCAGTTTGCCCGGGACAGGAGAGGGTGGCTACACCTTC.

The V gene is TRBV11-2, the J gene TRBJ2-2; 9 nucleotides agree with TRBD1. This CDR3 contains 16 residues. The J segment lost 0 bases and the V segment lost 7 bases, leaving 6 bases of the junction unmatched. Germline V gene lookup returns CDR1 SGHAT and CDR2 FQNNGV. CDR3 DNA sequence: TGTGCCAGCAACACGAGGACAGGGGCGAACACCGGGGAGCTGTTTTTT. Amino acid sequence: CASNTRTGANTGELFF. The full variable domain, in which reference TRBV11-2 and TRBJ2-2 provide the parts outside the CDR3, is EAGVAQSPRYKIIEKRQSVAFWCNPISGHATLYWYQQILGQGPKLLIQFQNNGVVDDSQLPKDRFSAERLKGVDSTLKIQPAKLEDSAVYLCASNTRTGANTGELFFGEGSRLTVL.

The V call is TRBV28, the J call TRBJ1-1, with no clear D. Per the germline V gene, CDR1 is MDHEN and CDR2 is SYDVKM. V was pared by 6 bases and J by 6 bases, with 17 bases between. The CDR3 has 14 residues. CDR3 amino acids: CASSPGPVWAEAFF. CDR3 sequence (DNA): TGTGCCAGCAGCCCGGGTCCCGTTTGGGCTGAAGCTTTCTTT.

This clone was counted between two and nine times. V usage is TRBV21-1 and J usage is TRBJ1-1; the DNA was not used to check the table's D call, TRBD1. TRBV21-1 counts as a pseudogene. CDR3 size: 16 residues. In DNA form, the CDR3 reads TGTGCCAGCAGCGCAAAGAAATACAACCCTAACACTGAAGCTTTCTTT. This codes for CASSAKKYNPNTEAFF.

The genes are TRBV4-3 and TRBJ2-1; 15 nucleotides agree with TRBD2. Germline assignment: CDR1 LGHNA and CDR2 YSLEER. Trimming took 2 bases from V and 6 from J; bases not matched to a gene: 17. The CDR3 sequence is 21 residues long. CDR3 amino acids: CASSQSPPGLAGGGGLNEQFF. The CDR3 DNA reads TGCGCCAGCAGCCAATCCCCCCCTGGACTAGCGGGAGGGGGGGGACTCAATGAGCAGTTCTTC.

The genes are TRBV5-1 and TRBJ2-3, with TRBD1 as a possible D gene (6 bases). Germline CDR1 and CDR2: SGHRS and YFSETQ. The CDR3 runs to 16 residues. Trimming took 4 bases from V and 4 from J, leaving 19 bases between them. For the CDR3, the DNA is TGCGCCAGCAGCCTGGGTTGGCTCCAGGGGTCAGATACGCAGTATTTT. This codes for CASSLGWLQGSDTQYF.

The chain is built from TRBV19 and TRBJ1-6, with TRBD1 as a possible D gene (5 bases). V dropped 4 bases and J dropped 6 bases, with 10 bases sitting between them. Per the germline V gene, CDR1 is LNHDA and CDR2 is SQIVND (reference sequence). CDR3 length: 14 residues. CDR3 protein: CASSTSRANSPLHF. CDR3 bases: TGTGCCAGTAGTACGAGCAGGGCTAATTCACCCCTCCACTTT.

V is TRBV12-3 or TRBV12-4 and J is TRBJ2-5, with D tentatively TRBD2 (6 bases). V dropped 5 bases and J dropped 1 base, with 8 bases sitting between them. This CDR3 comprises 13 residues. DNA of the CDR3: TGTGCCAGCAGTGGGGGGATCCAAGAGACCCAGTACTTC. This sequence encodes CASSGGIQETQYF.

The V and J genes are TRBV5-1 and TRBJ2-7; TRBD2 might be the D (6 bases). V lost 0 bases and J lost 5, with 15 bases in between. This CDR3 is 15 amino acids long. Germline V gene lookup returns CDR1 SGHRS and CDR2 YFSETQ. DNA of the CDR3: TGCGCCAGCAGCTTGGCCGGTGCGGGGAGCGACGAGCAGTACTTC. Translating it yields CASSLAGAGSDEQYF.

CDR3 sequence (DNA): TGTGCCAGCAGACCGGGACAGGGGACCTCACCCCTCCACTTT. It yields the protein CASRPGQGTSPLHF. The chain joins TRBV6-5 to TRBJ1-6; 10 bases align to TRBD1. Germline V CDR1 and CDR2: MNHEY, SVGAGI. The trim removed 6 bases at V and 10 bases at J, leaving 6 bases unmatched. There are 14 residues in the CDR3.

The genes are TRBV28 and TRBJ1-1, with a weak D call TRBD1 (5 bases). The CDR3 is made up of 15 amino acids. Trimming pared 2 bases from V and 1 base from J, leaving 11 bases between. Germline V lookup: CDR1 MDHEN, CDR2 SYDVKM. DNA of the CDR3: TGTGCCAGCAGTTTAAACCAGGGCGGGAACACTGAAGCTTTCTTT. It encodes CASSLNQGGNTEAFF.

This sequence joins TRBV18 and TRBJ1-6; D gene ambiguous. CDR3 length equals 13 residues. Germline CDR1 and CDR2: KGHSH and LQKENI. V gave up 3 bases and J gave up 9 bases, with 9 bases separating them. The CDR3 DNA reads TGTGCCAGCTCACCCATAGAGCTTTCACCCCTCCACTTT. Its protein product is CASSPIELSPLHF. The full variable domain, with the rest looked up from reference TRBV18 and TRBJ1-6, is NAGVMQNPRHLVRRRGQEARLRCSPMKGHSHVYWYRQLPEEGLKFMVYLQKENIIDESGMPKERFSAEFPKEGPSILRIQQVVRGDSAAYFCASSPIELSPLHFGNGTRLTVT.

V gene TRBV5-6 combines with J gene TRBJ2-1; TRBD2 agrees at 10 bases. The germline CDR1 and CDR2 sequences are SGHDT and YYEEEE. V was clipped by 4 bases and J by 9 bases; unmatched bases: 13. The CDR3 loop spans 16 amino acids. The CDR3 nucleotides are TGTGCCAGCAGCCCGGGGGGCCTAGCGGGAGACGGTGAGCAGTTCTTC. As protein: CASSPGGLAGDGEQFF.